This TCR beta chain was documented in a study of control samples from healthy donors and cancer patients. The assay was immunoSEQ multiplex PCR, and TCRdb's table has in-frame clones only and misses some. The sample lists around 80,000 clones, over 85% occurring once. V lost 2 bases, J lost 3 bases, and 11 bases lay in between. The CDR3 has 14 residues. The germline gives CDR1 MNHEY, CDR2 SVGEGT. This sequence originates from a man aged 50 to 60 in good health. The genes are TRBV6-2 or TRBV6-3 and TRBJ2-7, with D possibly TRBD1 on 6 matching bases. Material for sequencing was blood. CDR3: CASSYGTPFYEQYF. The CDR3 bases are TGTGCCAGCAGTTACGGGACACCCTTCTACGAGCAGTACTTC.